The subject of this entry is one T cell receptor beta chain. Its antigen is not identified. The data are from a study of identical twins' blood T cells. TCR cDNA libraries came from RNA via a modified published protocol. TCRdb analysed the 5' RACE reads with MiXCR anew, one entry per CDR3 protein. The repertoire holds 400,000 or so distinct CDR3 sequences, with around 30% as singletons. Three pairs of healthy female monozygous twins were the donors. Overall study results and limits: Twin repertoire similarity may partly reflect shared environment. Each donor's most abundant TCRbeta clonotypes shared more CDR3 sequences with her twin than unrelated donors.

Germline CDR1 SGHRS, CDR2 YFSETQ. Germline trimming cut 1 base from V and 1 base from J; bases unmatched to any gene: 5. The CDR3 is 16 residues long. The sequence derives from a woman aged 18-49 years in good health. V is TRBV5-1 and J is TRBJ2-5; 9 bases are a match to TRBD2. The specimen sequenced was PBMCs. DNA for the CDR3: TGCGCCAGCAGCTTGAGTAGCGGGGGACTCCAAGAGACCCAGTACTTC. Translating gives CASSLSSGGLQETQYF.